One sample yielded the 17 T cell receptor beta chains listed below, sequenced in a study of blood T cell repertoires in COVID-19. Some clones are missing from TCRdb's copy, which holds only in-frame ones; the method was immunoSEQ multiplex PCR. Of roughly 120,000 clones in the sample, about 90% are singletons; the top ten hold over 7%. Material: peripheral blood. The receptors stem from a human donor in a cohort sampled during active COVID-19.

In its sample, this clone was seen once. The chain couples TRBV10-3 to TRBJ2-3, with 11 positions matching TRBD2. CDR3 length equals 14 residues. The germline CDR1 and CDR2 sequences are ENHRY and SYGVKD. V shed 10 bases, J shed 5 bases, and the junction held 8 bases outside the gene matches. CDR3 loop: CATNLAGGVDTQYF. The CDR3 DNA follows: TGTGCCACCAACCTAGCGGGAGGTGTAGATACGCAGTATTTT.

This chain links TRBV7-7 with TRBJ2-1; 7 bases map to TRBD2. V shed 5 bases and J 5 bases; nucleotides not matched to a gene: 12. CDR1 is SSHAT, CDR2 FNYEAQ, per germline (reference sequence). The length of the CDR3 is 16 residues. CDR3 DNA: TGTGCCAGCAGCACTGGGTTAGCGGGCACTAACAATGAGCAGTTCTTC. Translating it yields CASSTGLAGTNNEQFF.

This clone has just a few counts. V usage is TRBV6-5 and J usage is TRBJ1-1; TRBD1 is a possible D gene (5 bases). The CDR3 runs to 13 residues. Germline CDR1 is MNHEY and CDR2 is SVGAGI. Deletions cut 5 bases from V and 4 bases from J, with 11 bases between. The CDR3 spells CASSQGMVTEAFF. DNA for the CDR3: TGTGCCAGCAGTCAGGGTATGGTCACTGAAGCTTTCTTT.

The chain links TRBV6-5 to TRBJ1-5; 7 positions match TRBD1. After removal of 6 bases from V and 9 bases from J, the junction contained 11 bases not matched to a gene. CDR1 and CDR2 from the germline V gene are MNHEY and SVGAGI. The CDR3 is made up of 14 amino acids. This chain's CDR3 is CASSRQGPELPQHF. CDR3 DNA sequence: TGTGCCAGCAGCCGACAGGGCCCAGAATTGCCCCAGCATTTT.

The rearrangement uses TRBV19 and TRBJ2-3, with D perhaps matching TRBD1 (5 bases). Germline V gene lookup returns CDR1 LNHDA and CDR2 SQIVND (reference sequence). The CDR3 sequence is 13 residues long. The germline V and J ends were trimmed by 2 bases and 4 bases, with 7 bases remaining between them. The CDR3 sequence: CASSIQGSDTQYF. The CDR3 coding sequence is TGTGCCAGTAGTATACAGGGTTCAGATACGCAGTATTTT.

In nucleotides, the CDR3 is TGTGCCAGCAGACAGGGGGCCCATCAGCCCCAGCATTTT. Protein sequence: CASRQGAHQPQHF. The chain couples TRBV6-5 to TRBJ1-5; 9 bases agree with TRBD1. The CDR3 runs to 13 residues. Germline CDR1 MNHEY, CDR2 SVGAGI. J was trimmed by 5 bases and V by 6 bases; bases with no gene match: 2.

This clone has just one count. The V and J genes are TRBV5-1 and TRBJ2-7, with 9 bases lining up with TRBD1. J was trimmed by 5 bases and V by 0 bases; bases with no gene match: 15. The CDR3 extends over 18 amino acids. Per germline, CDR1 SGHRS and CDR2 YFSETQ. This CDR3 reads CASSLGLGTGLLADEQYF. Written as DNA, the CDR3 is TGCGCCAGCAGCTTGGGCCTCGGGACAGGGCTTCTCGCGGACGAGCAGTACTTC. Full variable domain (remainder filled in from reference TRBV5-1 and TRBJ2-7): KAGVTQTPRYLIKTRGQQVTLSCSPISGHRSVSWYQQTPGQGLQFLFEYFSETQRNKGNFPGRFSGRQFSNSRSEMNVSTLELGDSALYLCASSLGLGTGLLADEQYFGPGTRLTVT.

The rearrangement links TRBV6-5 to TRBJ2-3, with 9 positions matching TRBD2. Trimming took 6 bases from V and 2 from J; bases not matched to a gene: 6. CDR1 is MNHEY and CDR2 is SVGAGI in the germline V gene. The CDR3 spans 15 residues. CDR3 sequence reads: CASRLLAGFTDTQYF. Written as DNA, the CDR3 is TGTGCCAGCAGACTACTAGCGGGTTTCACAGATACGCAGTATTTT.

CDR3 region: CASSPGTGGNQPQHF. The DNA of the CDR3 is TGTGCCAGCTCACCCGGGACAGGAGGCAATCAGCCCCAGCATTTT. The J gene is TRBJ1-5, the V gene TRBV18; 8 nucleotides agree with TRBD1. The CDR3 sequence is 15 residues long. V was clipped by 3 bases and J by 2 bases; unmatched bases: 3. CDR1 is KGHSH and CDR2 is LQKENI in the germline V gene.

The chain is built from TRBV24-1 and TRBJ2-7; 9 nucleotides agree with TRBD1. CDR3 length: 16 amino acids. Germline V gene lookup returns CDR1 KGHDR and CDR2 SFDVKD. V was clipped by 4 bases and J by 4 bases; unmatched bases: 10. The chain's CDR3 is CATSERPGQGTYEQYF. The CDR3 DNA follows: TGTGCCACCAGTGAACGGCCGGGACAGGGCACGTACGAGCAGTACTTC.

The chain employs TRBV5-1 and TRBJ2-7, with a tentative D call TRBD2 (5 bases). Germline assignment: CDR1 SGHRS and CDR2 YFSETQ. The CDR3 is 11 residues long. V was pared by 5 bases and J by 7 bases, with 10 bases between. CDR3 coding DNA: TGCGCCAGCAGACAAGAGCGGGAGCAGTACTTC. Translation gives CASRQEREQYF.

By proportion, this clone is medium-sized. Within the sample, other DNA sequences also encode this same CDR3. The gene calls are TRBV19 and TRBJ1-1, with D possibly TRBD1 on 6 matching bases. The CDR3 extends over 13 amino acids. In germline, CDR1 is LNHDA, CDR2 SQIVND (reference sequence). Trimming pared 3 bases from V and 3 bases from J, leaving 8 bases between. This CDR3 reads CASSIKGDTEAFF. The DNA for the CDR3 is TGTGCCAGTAGTATTAAGGGGGACACTGAAGCTTTCTTT.

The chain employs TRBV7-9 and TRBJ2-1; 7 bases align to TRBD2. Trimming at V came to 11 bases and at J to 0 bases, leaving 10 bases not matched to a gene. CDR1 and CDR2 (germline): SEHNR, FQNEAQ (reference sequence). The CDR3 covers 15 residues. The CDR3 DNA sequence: TGTGCCGGATTGGGGGGACTAAGCTCCTACAATGAGCAGTTCTTC. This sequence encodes CAGLGGLSSYNEQFF.

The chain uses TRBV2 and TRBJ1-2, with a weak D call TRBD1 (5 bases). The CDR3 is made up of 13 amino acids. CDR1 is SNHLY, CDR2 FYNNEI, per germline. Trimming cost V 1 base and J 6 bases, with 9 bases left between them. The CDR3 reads CASSEVEQDGYTF. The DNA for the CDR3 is TGTGCCAGCAGTGAAGTAGAACAGGATGGCTACACCTTC.

For the CDR3, the DNA is TGCAGCGTTGACGGCAGGGGACTACAGCCCTACAATGAGCAGTTCTTC. Translating it yields CSVDGRGLQPYNEQFF. The chain combines TRBV29-1 with TRBJ2-1, with D possibly TRBD2 on 7 matching bases. From germline, CDR1 is SQVTM and CDR2 ANQGSEA. Between the trimmed V and J ends, which lost 3 bases and 2 bases, there was a span of 17 bases. This CDR3 has 16 amino acids.

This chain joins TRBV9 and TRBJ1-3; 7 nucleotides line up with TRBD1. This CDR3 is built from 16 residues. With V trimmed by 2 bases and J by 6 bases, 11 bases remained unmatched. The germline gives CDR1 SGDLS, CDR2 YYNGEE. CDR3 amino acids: CASSVKGTEAANTIYF. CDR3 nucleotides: TGTGCCAGCAGCGTGAAGGGGACAGAGGCGGCAAACACCATATATTTT. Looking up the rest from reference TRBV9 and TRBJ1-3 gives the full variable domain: DSGVTQTPKHLITATGQRVTLRCSPRSGDLSVYWYQQSLDQGLQFLIQYYNGEERAKGNILERFSAQQFPDLHSELNLSSLELGDSALYFCASSVKGTEAANTIYFGEGSWLTVV.

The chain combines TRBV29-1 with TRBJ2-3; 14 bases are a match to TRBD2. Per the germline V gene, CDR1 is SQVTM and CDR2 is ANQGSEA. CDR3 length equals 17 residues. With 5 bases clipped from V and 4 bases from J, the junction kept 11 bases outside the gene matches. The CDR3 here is CSVKGLAGDGAPDTQYF. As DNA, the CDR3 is TGCAGCGTTAAGGGACTAGCGGGAGATGGGGCCCCAGATACGCAGTATTTT.